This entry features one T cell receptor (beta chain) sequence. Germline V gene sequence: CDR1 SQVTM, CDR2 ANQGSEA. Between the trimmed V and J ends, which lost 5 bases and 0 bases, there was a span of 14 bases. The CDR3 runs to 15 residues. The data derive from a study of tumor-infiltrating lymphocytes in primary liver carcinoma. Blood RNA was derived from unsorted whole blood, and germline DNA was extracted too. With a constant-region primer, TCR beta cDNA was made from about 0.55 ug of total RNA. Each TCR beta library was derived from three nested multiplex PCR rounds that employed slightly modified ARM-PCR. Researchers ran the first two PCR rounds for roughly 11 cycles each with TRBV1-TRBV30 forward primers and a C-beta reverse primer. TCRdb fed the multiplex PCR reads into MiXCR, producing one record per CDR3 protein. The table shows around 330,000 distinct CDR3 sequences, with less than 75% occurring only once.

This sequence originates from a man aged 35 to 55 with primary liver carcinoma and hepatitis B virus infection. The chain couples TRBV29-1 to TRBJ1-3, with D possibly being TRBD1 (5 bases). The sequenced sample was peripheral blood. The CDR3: CSVLNFGASGNTIYF. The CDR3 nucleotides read TGCAGCGTTCTTAATTTTGGGGCCTCTGGAAACACCATATATTTT.